Listed below are T cell receptor beta chains from one sample, sequenced in a study of cytomegalovirus exposure and HLA in healthy donors. The method was immunoSEQ multiplex PCR; TCRdb's version includes in-frame clones alone and lacks a portion of them. This sample has roughly 95,000 clones; around 82% occur once, and the top ten carry 3% to 3.5%. The sequencing sample was made of PBMCs. The origin of the receptors is a man between 25 and 39 years old in good health and CMV-seropositive. Each CDR3 is given with its conserved first and last residue. The order of the fields is clone size, J gene, V gene, D gene, CDR3 DNA, CDR3 protein. A D gene is named only where the DNA matches it firmly. The listing skips clone size in some rows; elsewhere it reads once, few, many or a size class.

clone size: .; J gene: TRBJ1-1; V gene: TRBV7-9; D gene: .; CDR3 DNA: TGTGCCAGCATCATGACGGGGAACACTGAAGCTTTCTTT; CDR3 protein: CASIMTGNTEAFF
clone size: .; J gene: TRBJ2-3; V gene: TRBV5-4; D gene: .; CDR3 DNA: TGTGCCAGCAGCGGTCCTAGCGTTCTCGACACAGATACGCAGTATTTT; CDR3 protein: CASSGPSVLDTDTQYF
clone size: .; J gene: TRBJ1-2; V gene: TRBV30; D gene: .; CDR3 DNA: TGTGCCTGGAACAGGCAGCGAAGTTACAACTATGGCTACACCTTC; CDR3 protein: CAWNRQRSYNYGYTF
clone size: few; J gene: TRBJ1-1; V gene: TRBV7-2; D gene: .; CDR3 DNA: TGTGCCAGCAGCTTAGCGGTAGGGGAAGTTTACTTT; CDR3 protein: CASSLAVGEVYF
clone size: few; J gene: TRBJ1-2; V gene: TRBV7-9; D gene: .; CDR3 DNA: TGTGCCAGCAGCTTAGATTCATGGGGCGACTATGGCTACACCTTC; CDR3 protein: CASSLDSWGDYGYTF
clone size: .; J gene: TRBJ1-1; V gene: TRBV2; D gene: .; CDR3 DNA: TGTGCCAGCAGTGTTGAGGGAGGGTGGGAGAACACTGAAGCTTTCTTT; CDR3 protein: CASSVEGGWENTEAFF
clone size: .; J gene: TRBJ1-6; V gene: TRBV7-8; D gene: .; CDR3 DNA: TGTGCCAGCAGCTTAGGGGGCAGCTGGGGTTCACCCCTCCACTTT; CDR3 protein: CASSLGGSWGSPLHF
clone size: .; J gene: TRBJ2-1; V gene: TRBV12-5; D gene: TRBD1; CDR3 DNA: TGTGCTAGTGGTTTGGGCGACAGGGGAACCTACAATGAGCAGTTCTTC; CDR3 protein: CASGLGDRGTYNEQFF
clone size: .; J gene: TRBJ2-5; V gene: TRBV7-8; D gene: .; CDR3 DNA: TGTGCCAGCAGCTTAGACAGGCAAGAGACCCAGTACTTC; CDR3 protein: CASSLDRQETQYF
clone size: few; J gene: TRBJ2-5; V gene: TRBV7-7; D gene: TRBD1; CDR3 DNA: TGTGCCAGCAGCCGGGACAGGGCCGAGACCCAGTACTTC; CDR3 protein: CASSRDRAETQYF
clone size: .; J gene: TRBJ1-5; V gene: TRBV6-5; D gene: .; CDR3 DNA: TGTGCCAGCAGTCCCGGGACTTATAGCAATCAGCCCCAGCATTTT; CDR3 protein: CASSPGTYSNQPQHF
clone size: few; J gene: TRBJ2-1; V gene: TRBV7-9; D gene: TRBD2; CDR3 DNA: TGTGCCAGCAGCTTAGCCCCCCCCCTCGGGACTAGTGGAGACAGTGAGCAGTTCTTC; CDR3 protein: CASSLAPPLGTSGDSEQFF
clone size: .; J gene: TRBJ2-1; V gene: TRBV10-2; D gene: TRBD2; CDR3 DNA: TGCGCCAGCAATGTCGGACTAGCGGCCTACAATGAGCAGTTCTTC; CDR3 protein: CASNVGLAAYNEQFF
clone size: .; J gene: TRBJ1-4; V gene: TRBV6-1; D gene: TRBD1; CDR3 DNA: TGTGCCACCCGGACAGGGCTTAATGAAAAACTGTTTTTT; CDR3 protein: CATRTGLNEKLFF
clone size: .; J gene: TRBJ2-2; V gene: TRBV29-1; D gene: .; CDR3 DNA: TGCAGCGCCTCACCCAGGGCCGGGGAGCTGTTTTTT; CDR3 protein: CSASPRAGELFF
clone size: .; J gene: TRBJ2-1; V gene: TRBV4-3; D gene: TRBD2; CDR3 DNA: TGCGCCAGCAGCCAAGTTCCCAGCTTGGGGGGGAATGAGCAGTTCTTC; CDR3 protein: CASSQVPSLGGNEQFF
clone size: .; J gene: TRBJ2-1; V gene: TRBV18; D gene: TRBD2; CDR3 DNA: TGTGCCAGCTCACCAGGCGGGACTAGCGGGAAAAATGAGCAGTTCTTC; CDR3 protein: CASSPGGTSGKNEQFF
clone size: once; J gene: TRBJ2-7; V gene: TRBV5-1; D gene: TRBD2; CDR3 DNA: TGCGCCAGCAGCTTGGGCCAATTAGCGGGAGTGTACGAGCAGTACTTC; CDR3 protein: CASSLGQLAGVYEQYF
clone size: .; J gene: TRBJ2-3; V gene: TRBV2; D gene: TRBD2; CDR3 DNA: TGTGCCAGCAGTGAGTTAGCGGGAGGTCGAGATACGCAGTATTTT; CDR3 protein: CASSELAGGRDTQYF
clone size: .; J gene: TRBJ1-5; V gene: TRBV9; D gene: TRBD1; CDR3 DNA: TGTGCCAGCAGCGTAGGGGGGACAGGGGAAGGACAGCCCCAGCATTTT; CDR3 protein: CASSVGGTGEGQPQHF
clone size: .; J gene: TRBJ1-4; V gene: TRBV11-2; D gene: TRBD1; CDR3 DNA: TGTGCCAGCACCTCGATCGGGACAGGGGGGGAAAAACTGTTTTTT; CDR3 protein: CASTSIGTGGEKLFF
clone size: few; J gene: TRBJ2-7; V gene: TRBV4-3; D gene: .; CDR3 DNA: TGCGCCAGCAGCCAAGATTTAACTAGAACCTACGAGCAGTACTTC; CDR3 protein: CASSQDLTRTYEQYF
clone size: few; J gene: TRBJ2-7; V gene: TRBV28; D gene: .; CDR3 DNA: TGTGCCAGCAGCCCTGGCCCCCGCTACGAGCAGTACTTC; CDR3 protein: CASSPGPRYEQYF
clone size: few; J gene: TRBJ1-1; V gene: TRBV4-2; D gene: .; CDR3 DNA: TGTGCCAGCAGCCAAGATCGGGGGAAAAGTGAAGCTTTCTTT; CDR3 protein: CASSQDRGKSEAFF
clone size: .; J gene: TRBJ2-1; V gene: TRBV15; D gene: .; CDR3 DNA: TGTGCCACCAGCAGAGATAGGGCTAGCCTTGGGGATGAGCAGTTCTTC; CDR3 protein: CATSRDRASLGDEQFF
clone size: .; J gene: TRBJ1-4; V gene: TRBV5-1; D gene: .; CDR3 DNA: TGCGCCAGCAGCTTGCTAAGGGGCCCGAATGAAAAACTGTTTTTT; CDR3 protein: CASSLLRGPNEKLFF
clone size: .; J gene: TRBJ2-7; V gene: TRBV19; D gene: TRBD2; CDR3 DNA: TGTGCCAGTAGTATTATAGCGGGCTATTCCTACGAGCAGTACTTC; CDR3 protein: CASSIIAGYSYEQYF
clone size: .; J gene: TRBJ2-5; V gene: TRBV7-9; D gene: TRBD1; CDR3 DNA: TGTGCCAGCAGCCAGACAGGGGCGGAGACCCAGTACTTC; CDR3 protein: CASSQTGAETQYF
clone size: .; J gene: TRBJ2-1; V gene: TRBV4-3; D gene: TRBD1; CDR3 DNA: TGCGCCAGCAGCTTTCGACAGGGGGAGTACAATGAGCAGTTCTTC; CDR3 protein: CASSFRQGEYNEQFF
clone size: .; J gene: TRBJ2-1; V gene: TRBV4-1; D gene: TRBD2; CDR3 DNA: TGCGCCAGCAGCCAACTAGCGGGAGTGGGTAATGAGCAGTTCTTC; CDR3 protein: CASSQLAGVGNEQFF
clone size: .; J gene: TRBJ1-6; V gene: TRBV10-3; D gene: .; CDR3 DNA: TGTGCCATCAATGGACAGCATAATTCACCCCTCCACTTT; CDR3 protein: CAINGQHNSPLHF
clone size: .; J gene: TRBJ2-5; V gene: TRBV5-6; D gene: TRBD2; CDR3 DNA: TGTGCCAGCAGGTTGTCTAGCGGGAGGGTTCGAGAGACCCAGTACTTC; CDR3 protein: CASRLSSGRVRETQYF
clone size: .; J gene: TRBJ1-5; V gene: TRBV27; D gene: .; CDR3 DNA: TGTGCCAGCAGTCCACGGGGGGGAGTCGGCAATCAGCCCCAGCATTTT; CDR3 protein: CASSPRGGVGNQPQHF
clone size: .; J gene: TRBJ1-3; V gene: TRBV6-1; D gene: .; CDR3 DNA: TGTGCCAGCAGTGAGCAAGATAGGACAGCGGCCTCTGGAAACACCATATATTTT; CDR3 protein: CASSEQDRTAASGNTIYF
clone size: few; J gene: TRBJ1-2; V gene: TRBV6-5; D gene: .; CDR3 DNA: TGTGCCAGCAGCCGCGGACAGATCTATGGCTACACCTTC; CDR3 protein: CASSRGQIYGYTF
clone size: .; J gene: TRBJ2-7; V gene: TRBV5-6; D gene: .; CDR3 DNA: TGTGCCAGCAGCCTATACTCCTACGAGCAGTACTTC; CDR3 protein: CASSLYSYEQYF
clone size: .; J gene: TRBJ1-6; V gene: TRBV2; D gene: .; CDR3 DNA: TGTGCCAGCAGTGAAGAGAGACTGACAGATGATAATTCACCCCTCCACTTT; CDR3 protein: CASSEERLTDDNSPLHF
clone size: .; J gene: TRBJ1-2; V gene: TRBV29-1; D gene: .; CDR3 DNA: TGCAGCGGTGCAAGGGAGAACTATGGCTACACCTTC; CDR3 protein: CSGARENYGYTF
clone size: .; J gene: TRBJ1-3; V gene: TRBV7-8; D gene: .; CDR3 DNA: TGTGCCAGCAGCCTCGACACCAGCTCTGGAAACACCATATATTTT; CDR3 protein: CASSLDTSSGNTIYF
clone size: .; J gene: TRBJ1-5; V gene: TRBV19; D gene: .; CDR3 DNA: TGTGCCAGTAGTATAGATCCACGGGGTAGCAATCAGCCCCAGCATTTT; CDR3 protein: CASSIDPRGSNQPQHF
clone size: .; J gene: TRBJ2-7; V gene: TRBV10-3; D gene: TRBD1; CDR3 DNA: TGTGCCATAAAGGACAGGGGGCCCTTCTACGAGCAGTACTTC; CDR3 protein: CAIKDRGPFYEQYF
clone size: once; J gene: TRBJ1-3; V gene: TRBV5-4; D gene: TRBD1; CDR3 DNA: TGTGCCAGCAGCTTGGGACAGGGGAATGGAAACACCATATATTTT; CDR3 protein: CASSLGQGNGNTIYF
clone size: .; J gene: TRBJ2-7; V gene: TRBV7-2; D gene: TRBD1; CDR3 DNA: TGTGCCAGCAGCTTAGAAGGACAGGATTACTACGAGCAGTACTTC; CDR3 protein: CASSLEGQDYYEQYF
clone size: few; J gene: TRBJ1-4; V gene: TRBV4-2; D gene: .; CDR3 DNA: TGTGCCAGCAGTCTACAGGGTGGTTCAACTAATGAAAAACTGTTTTTT; CDR3 protein: CASSLQGGSTNEKLFF
clone size: .; J gene: TRBJ2-7; V gene: TRBV11-2; D gene: TRBD2; CDR3 DNA: TGTGCCAGCAGCGGGGGACTAGCGGGAGGGTCAGGGGAGCAGTACTTC; CDR3 protein: CASSGGLAGGSGEQYF
clone size: few; J gene: TRBJ2-1; V gene: TRBV29-1; D gene: TRBD1; CDR3 DNA: TGCAGCGTTGGACAGGGCACCAATGAGCAGTTCTTC; CDR3 protein: CSVGQGTNEQFF
clone size: .; J gene: TRBJ1-3; V gene: TRBV7-2; D gene: TRBD1; CDR3 DNA: TGTGCCAGCAGCTTAGCGTGGAGGGGGCTGGGTGGAAACACCATATATTTT; CDR3 protein: CASSLAWRGLGGNTIYF